Listed below are T cell receptor beta chains from one sample, sequenced in a study of cytomegalovirus exposure and HLA in healthy donors. Using immunoSEQ multiplex PCR, the repertoire was profiled, and TCRdb retains in-frame clones only, with some absent. Of roughly 130,000 clones in the sample, under 85% are singletons; the top ten hold 5.8%. The sample taken for sequencing was PBMCs. The source is a woman aged 45 to 65 in good health and CMV-seropositive. Both conserved end residues are part of each CDR3. A D gene is named only where the DNA matches it firmly. Part of the rows lack a size; the others show once, few, many or a class for expanded clones.

d_gene	v_gene	abundance	j_gene	CDR3nt	CDR3aa
.	TRBV25-1	.	TRBJ1-6	TGTGCCAGCAGTGGGGGGCGAGGGGCGGTAAATTCACCCCTCCACTTT	CASSGGRGAVNSPLHF
TRBD1	TRBV13	.	TRBJ1-4	TGTGCCAGCAGCCCCGGACCAGGGGGAGAAAAACTGTTTTTT	CASSPGPGGEKLFF
.	TRBV15	.	TRBJ2-1	TGTGCCACCAGCAGAGATGGGACTCAGAGCGATGAGCAGTTCTTC	CATSRDGTQSDEQFF
.	TRBV19	.	TRBJ1-2	TGTGCCAGTAGTATAGAGCGGGGGCTGAGTGGCTACACCTTC	CASSIERGLSGYTF
.	TRBV18	.	TRBJ1-1	TGTGCCAGCTCACCCCTAGGGGTTGGGAACACTGAAGCTTTCTTT	CASSPLGVGNTEAFF
TRBD2	TRBV5-5	.	TRBJ2-5	TGTGCCAGCAGCCAGGCTCTGCTAGCGGGGGGCGTGGGGGAGACCCAGTACTTC	CASSQALLAGGVGETQYF
.	TRBV5-8	.	TRBJ1-5	TGTGCCAGCAGCTTGTATCCGTCGGGGAATCAGCCCCAGCATTTT	CASSLYPSGNQPQHF
TRBD1	TRBV15	few	TRBJ2-1	TGTGCCACCAGCACTAGGACAGGCCACTACAATGAGCAGTTCTTC	CATSTRTGHYNEQFF
.	TRBV19	.	TRBJ1-1	TGTGCCAGTAGTGAGCGGTGGTCGGGCACTGAAGCTTTCTTT	CASSERWSGTEAFF
TRBD1	TRBV2	.	TRBJ2-3	TGTGCCAGCAGTGAAGGGGGACAGGGGTTCGCAGATACGCAGTATTTT	CASSEGGQGFADTQYF
TRBD1	TRBV5-1	.	TRBJ1-6	TGCGCCAGCAGCTCCACCGGGACAGATAATTCACCCCTCCACTTT	CASSSTGTDNSPLHF
TRBD1	TRBV19	.	TRBJ1-6	TGTGCCAGTAGTACCGGGACAGGGCCCGCGAGGAATTCACCCCTCCACTTT	CASSTGTGPARNSPLHF
.	TRBV10-2	.	TRBJ2-1	TGCGCCAGCAGTGAGTGGAGGCCAGGGGCGTATGAGCAGTTCTTC	CASSEWRPGAYEQFF
.	TRBV4-2	.	TRBJ2-3	TGTGCCAGCAGCCAACCTGGGCCAGGGGACACAGATACGCAGTATTTT	CASSQPGPGDTDTQYF
.	TRBV30	once	TRBJ2-2	TGTGCCTGGACCACCTCCAGGGTTGAAACCGGGGAGCTGTTTTTT	CAWTTSRVETGELFF
.	TRBV10-1	.	TRBJ2-3	TGCGCCAGCAGTGAGAGTGGGCAGGGAACAGATACGCAGTATTTT	CASSESGQGTDTQYF
TRBD2	TRBV5-4	few	TRBJ2-1	TGTGCCAGCAGCTTGGCTAGCGGGGGGGCCGGGCAGTTCTTC	CASSLASGGAGQFF
TRBD2	TRBV4-1	.	TRBJ2-3	TGCGCCAGCAGCCAAGTGGGCTGGCGGGGGGGCGGTGGAGATACGCAGTATTTT	CASSQVGWRGGGGDTQYF
TRBD1	TRBV11-2	.	TRBJ2-7	TGTGCCAGCAGCTTACGACAGGGGGTCTACGAGCAGTACTTC	CASSLRQGVYEQYF
TRBD1	TRBV5-6	.	TRBJ1-2	TGTGCCAGCAGCTACGGACAGGGGTGGGATTATGGCTACACCTTC	CASSYGQGWDYGYTF
TRBD1	TRBV6-5	.	TRBJ2-3	TGTGCCAGCAGTTACTCTCCCGGACAGGGCACAGATACGCAGTATTTT	CASSYSPGQGTDTQYF
TRBD1	TRBV5-1	.	TRBJ1-2	TGCGCCAGCAGCTTGAGTGGCAGGGGGCCCCATGGCTACACCTTC	CASSLSGRGPHGYTF
.	TRBV11-2	.	TRBJ1-2	TGTGCCAGCAGCCGCGGACTTTACTATGGCTACACCTTC	CASSRGLYYGYTF
.	TRBV5-1	.	TRBJ2-3	TGCGCCAGCAGCCCTAGCGGCACAGATACGCAGTATTTT	CASSPSGTDTQYF
.	TRBV19	.	TRBJ2-3	TGTGCCAGTAGTATGGCTTGGACAGATACGCAGTATTTT	CASSMAWTDTQYF
TRBD2	TRBV6-6	.	TRBJ2-5	TGTGCCAGCATTACTAGCGGGGGAGGGTGGGAGACCCAGTACTTC	CASITSGGGWETQYF
TRBD1	TRBV30	.	TRBJ1-2	TGTGCCTGGGGGGACAGGGCTGGCCTATGTGGCTACACCTTC	CAWGDRAGLCGYTF
.	TRBV7-8	.	TRBJ2-6	TGTGCCAGCAGCTTAGTACCAGGCGGGGCCAACGTCCTGACTTTC	CASSLVPGGANVLTF
TRBD1	TRBV27	.	TRBJ1-2	TGTGCCAGCAGTCTCCTCCGGGACAGCTATGGCTACACCTTC	CASSLLRDSYGYTF
TRBD1	TRBV4-2	.	TRBJ1-6	TGTGCCAGCAGCCCGGGACAGGGTGGAGATTCACCCCTCCACTTT	CASSPGQGGDSPLHF
TRBD1	TRBV7-2	.	TRBJ1-6	TGTGCCAGCAGCCCACAGGGGACGCTCCTCCACTTT	CASSPQGTLLHF
.	TRBV5-6	.	TRBJ1-6	TGTGCCAGCAGCTTGGAGGAGAATAATTCACCCCTCCACTTT	CASSLEENNSPLHF
TRBD2	TRBV7-6	once	TRBJ2-5	TGTGCCAGCAGCCCCGCCGGTGGCGGGACTAGGGGAGGGGAGACCCAGTACTTC	CASSPAGGGTRGGETQYF
.	TRBV6-6	.	TRBJ1-6	TGTGCCAGCAGGACCGGGACAATTTCACCCCTCCACTTT	CASRTGTISPLHF
.	TRBV19	.	TRBJ1-3	TGTGCCAGTAGCCAAGAGGCCAGGGCTGGAAACACCATATATTTT	CASSQEARAGNTIYF
TRBD2	TRBV5-4	.	TRBJ2-3	TGTGCCAGCAGCCACCCCGGGACTAGCTCAAATACGCAGTATTTT	CASSHPGTSSNTQYF
TRBD1	TRBV5-5	few	TRBJ1-2	TGTGCCAGCAGCGTCGCCGACAGGGCCTCGGAGGGCTACACCTTC	CASSVADRASEGYTF
TRBD1	TRBV5-1	few	TRBJ1-6	TGCGCCAGCAGGTCAGGGGGAGGTAATTCACCCCTCCACTTT	CASRSGGGNSPLHF
TRBD2	TRBV5-1	.	TRBJ2-3	TGCGCCAGCAGCAAACCGGGACTAGCGGTTGCAGATACGCAGTATTTT	CASSKPGLAVADTQYF
TRBD1	TRBV5-6	.	TRBJ1-1	TGTGCCAGCACTCTGCAGGGGGCGAACACTGAAGCTTTCTTT	CASTLQGANTEAFF
.	TRBV5-1	.	TRBJ2-7	TGCGCCAGCAGCTTGGAGACAGGGGGCTTCGCGGGGGGGCACGAGCAGTACTTC	CASSLETGGFAGGHEQYF
.	TRBV27	.	TRBJ2-1	TGTGCCAGCAGTTTTCAATCGGACACCCCAACCCCCTACAATGAGCAGTTCTTC	CASSFQSDTPTPYNEQFF
TRBD1	TRBV5-4	once	TRBJ2-1	TGTGCCAGCAGCTCCGGGACAGGGAGGGTTGAGCAGTTCTTC	CASSSGTGRVEQFF
TRBD2	TRBV10-1	few	TRBJ2-5	TGCGCCAGCAGTGAGTCCCGAGGCCCCCTCTGGACTAGGAACCAAGAGACCCAGTACTTC	CASSESRGPLWTRNQETQYF
TRBD2	TRBV4-3	.	TRBJ2-5	TGCGCCAGCAGCCAATCTAGCGGGGGGACCCAGTACTTC	CASSQSSGGTQYF
TRBD1	TRBV30	.	TRBJ1-5	TGTGCCTGGGGTGACAGGGGTAATCAGCCCCAGCATTTT	CAWGDRGNQPQHF
TRBD1	TRBV7-2	few	TRBJ1-5	TGTGCCAGCAGCTCCCAAGGGGGCGTGGGGCCCCAGCATTTT	CASSSQGGVGPQHF
TRBD2	TRBV2	.	TRBJ2-3	TGTGCCAGCAGCGCATTAGCGGGGGGACCTAGCACAGATACGCAGTATTTT	CASSALAGGPSTDTQYF
.	TRBV11-2	.	TRBJ1-1	TGTGCCAGCAGCACACAGGGAAAGAACACTGAAGCTTTCTTT	CASSTQGKNTEAFF
TRBD1	TRBV18	.	TRBJ1-1	TGTGCCAGCTCTCCCCAGACCGGGACAGGGGGCACTGAAGCTTTCTTT	CASSPQTGTGGTEAFF
TRBD1	TRBV7-8	.	TRBJ1-1	TGTGCCAGCAGCTATGACAGGGCGAACACTGAAGCTTTCTTT	CASSYDRANTEAFF
TRBD1	TRBV18	once	TRBJ2-1	TGTGCCAGCTCACCTACAGGGGGGATGGATGAGCAGTTCTTC	CASSPTGGMDEQFF
.	TRBV11-3	.	TRBJ2-2	TGTGCCAGCAGCTTAGCAGGGACCGGGGAGCTGTTTTTT	CASSLAGTGELFF
TRBD1	TRBV11-2	few	TRBJ2-3	TGTGCCAGCAGACCAACCGGGACAGTCACAGATACGCAGTATTTT	CASRPTGTVTDTQYF
.	TRBV2	.	TRBJ1-1	TGTGCCAGCAGTTTCGTTTTCAATCGGGATAATGATGAAGCTTTCTTT	CASSFVFNRDNDEAFF
.	TRBV19	.	TRBJ1-5	TGTGCCAGTCGGGACAACAATCAGCCCCAGCATTTT	CASRDNNQPQHF
.	TRBV10-3	.	TRBJ2-3	TGTGCCATCAGTGAGCATGCAGGCGCAGATACGCAGTATTTT	CAISEHAGADTQYF
.	TRBV6-5	many	TRBJ2-7	TGTGCCGCCTCTGGGGGCCGGTCCACCCACGAGCAGTACTTC	CAASGGRSTHEQYF
TRBD1	TRBV2	few	TRBJ2-1	TGTGCCAGCCGGACAGGGCGTACGAATGAGCAGTTCTTC	CASRTGRTNEQFF